The rows below give T cell receptor beta chains drawn from one sample of a study of T cell responses to AZD1222 COVID-19 vaccine. Sequencing was performed with immunoSEQ multiplex PCR; in TCRdb, only in-frame clones are kept and a portion is missing. Altogether more than 65,000 clones are present, less than 90% being singletons, with the ten largest covering about 7.7%. The sequenced sample was peripheral blood, obtained on day 0 of AZD1222 vaccination. The receptors were gathered from an adult in good health. The CDR3 runs from the conserved cysteine through the conserved F or W. The D gene is left open where the match is weak. Size tells how often a clone was seen (once, few, many) or the class of an expanded clone, and some rows leave it out.

DNA: TGTGCCAGCAGCTTACAAGTTCAGAACACTGAAGCTTTCTTT
CDR3: CASSLQVQNTEAFF
size: -
V: TRBV11-2
D: -
J: TRBJ1-1

DNA: TGTGCCAGCAGCTTGGTGACAGGGTTTGGATTGGCTGGAAACACCATATATTTT
CDR3: CASSLVTGFGLAGNTIYF
size: -
V: TRBV5-6
D: TRBD1
J: TRBJ1-3

DNA: TGTGCCAGCAGTCCTCCGGGACTGTGGAACACTGAAGCTTTCTTT
CDR3: CASSPPGLWNTEAFF
size: -
V: TRBV6-5
D: -
J: TRBJ1-1

DNA: TGTGCCAGTCGGGACAGGGGCATCGGAAAACTGTTTTTT
CDR3: CASRDRGIGKLFF
size: -
V: TRBV19
D: TRBD1
J: TRBJ1-4

DNA: -
CDR3: CASSSSAHGNTEAFF
size: -
V: TRBV10-2
D: -
J: TRBJ1-1

DNA: TGTGCCAGCTCCAAGGACAGGGGGGGTGAGACCCAGTACTTC
CDR3: CASSKDRGGETQYF
size: -
V: TRBV18
D: TRBD1
J: TRBJ2-5

DNA: TGTGCCAGCAGCCCTCTTTCACATACGCAGTATTTT
CDR3: CASSPLSHTQYF
size: -
V: TRBV7-9
D: -
J: TRBJ2-3

DNA: TGTGCCAGCAGTTACGGAGGCGGGGAGCTGTTTTTT
CDR3: CASSYGGGELFF
size: -
V: TRBV28
D: -
J: TRBJ2-2

DNA: TGCGCCAGCAGCCCGGGGACAGGGGGCCTCTCCTACGAGCAGTACTTC
CDR3: CASSPGTGGLSYEQYF
size: -
V: TRBV4-1
D: TRBD1
J: TRBJ2-7

DNA: TGTGCCTGGAGTGAACAGAGCAACACTGAAGCTTTCTTT
CDR3: CAWSEQSNTEAFF
size: -
V: TRBV30
D: -
J: TRBJ1-1

DNA: TGTGCCAGCAGCAAAGCGCTACAGATTATACCTAGCACAGATACGCAGTATTTT
CDR3: CASSKALQIIPSTDTQYF
size: -
V: TRBV21-1
D: -
J: TRBJ2-3

DNA: TGTGCCAGCAGCCAAGATCAGTACACCGGGGAGCTGTTTTTT
CDR3: CASSQDQYTGELFF
size: -
V: TRBV14
D: -
J: TRBJ2-2

DNA: TGTGCCAGCAGCAGACAGTCAGGCACCTACAATGAGCAGTTCTTC
CDR3: CASSRQSGTYNEQFF
size: -
V: TRBV11-3
D: -
J: TRBJ2-1

DNA: TGCGCCAGCAGCCAAGAATTAGGTGAGCAGTTCTTC
CDR3: CASSQELGEQFF
size: -
V: TRBV4-3
D: -
J: TRBJ2-1

DNA: TGTGCCAGCAGCCGACAGGGCTCCTACGAGCAGTACTTC
CDR3: CASSRQGSYEQYF
size: -
V: TRBV5-4
D: TRBD1
J: TRBJ2-7

DNA: TGTGCCAGTAGTACCTCCTGGGGGACGGATTCACCCCTCCACTTT
CDR3: CASSTSWGTDSPLHF
size: -
V: TRBV19
D: -
J: TRBJ1-6

DNA: TGCGCCAGCGGCCCGGGACAGGGCTTGAATGGCTACACCTTC
CDR3: CASGPGQGLNGYTF
size: -
V: TRBV5-1
D: TRBD1
J: TRBJ1-2

DNA: TGTGCCAGTAGTACCGACAGGGGCTACGAGCAGTACTTC
CDR3: CASSTDRGYEQYF
size: -
V: TRBV19
D: TRBD1
J: TRBJ2-7

DNA: TGTGCCTGGAGTGTTGGGGAATCAGGTTCACCCCTCCACTTT
CDR3: CAWSVGESGSPLHF
size: -
V: TRBV30
D: -
J: TRBJ1-6

DNA: TGCGCCAGCAGCCAAGTCCCTAGCGGGGGGTACCAAGAGACCCAGTACTTC
CDR3: CASSQVPSGGYQETQYF
size: once
V: TRBV4-1
D: TRBD2
J: TRBJ2-5

DNA: TGTGCCAGCAGTGTAGGGACTTCGAACACCGGGGAGCTGTTTTTT
CDR3: CASSVGTSNTGELFF
size: -
V: TRBV6-4
D: -
J: TRBJ2-2

DNA: TGTGCCAGCGGACAGGGATATCAGCCCCAGCATTTT
CDR3: CASGQGYQPQHF
size: -
V: TRBV27
D: TRBD1
J: TRBJ1-5

DNA: TGTGCCAGCGCCAAAGAGGGGTGGATGGATTCACCCCTCCACTTT
CDR3: CASAKEGWMDSPLHF
size: -
V: TRBV6-5
D: -
J: TRBJ1-6

DNA: TGTGCCAGCAGTGAGGTTTTGGGTGAAGCTTTCTTT
CDR3: CASSEVLGEAFF
size: -
V: TRBV6-1
D: -
J: TRBJ1-1

DNA: TGTGCCACCGCCGACAACCCTGACGACGAGCGGTTATACGAGCAGTACTTC
CDR3: CATADNPDDERLYEQYF
size: -
V: TRBV24-1
D: -
J: TRBJ2-7

DNA: TGTGCCAGCAGCTTAATGGGCCAGGGTGAAGCTTTCTTT
CDR3: CASSLMGQGEAFF
size: -
V: TRBV7-2
D: -
J: TRBJ1-1

DNA: TGTGCCAGCAGTTTATTAGCGGCTCGTAAAGGGTATGAGCAGTTCTTC
CDR3: CASSLLAARKGYEQFF
size: -
V: TRBV28
D: -
J: TRBJ2-1

DNA: TGTGCCAGCAGCCGACGACAGGGGCAACGCTCTGAAGCTTTCTTT
CDR3: CASSRRQGQRSEAFF
size: -
V: TRBV6-5
D: TRBD1
J: TRBJ1-1

DNA: TGCGCCAGCAGCTCGATACCGACTAGCGGGGCCACTGAGCAGTTCTTC
CDR3: CASSSIPTSGATEQFF
size: -
V: TRBV5-1
D: TRBD2
J: TRBJ2-1

DNA: TGTGCCACCAGCAGAGAACCCGCCACCGGACAGGGGTTGGATGGCTACACCTTC
CDR3: CATSREPATGQGLDGYTF
size: -
V: TRBV15
D: TRBD1
J: TRBJ1-2

DNA: TGCGCCAGCAGCTTAAATGTGGGGATGGGAGAGACCCAGTACTTC
CDR3: CASSLNVGMGETQYF
size: -
V: TRBV5-1
D: -
J: TRBJ2-5

DNA: TGTGCCAGCAGTTACGCCGGGACAGGGAGTCAGCCCCAGCATTTT
CDR3: CASSYAGTGSQPQHF
size: -
V: TRBV27
D: TRBD1
J: TRBJ1-5

DNA: TGTGCCAGCAGCCCAAAAGGACAGGGGACCACAGATACGCAGTATTTT
CDR3: CASSPKGQGTTDTQYF
size: -
V: TRBV13
D: TRBD1
J: TRBJ2-3

DNA: TGTGCCAGCAGTGAACTAGCGGGGTACAATGAGCAGTTCTTC
CDR3: CASSELAGYNEQFF
size: -
V: TRBV27
D: TRBD2
J: TRBJ2-1

DNA: TGTGCTAGTGGTGCTCCGGATAAATATGAAAAACTGTTTTTT
CDR3: CASGAPDKYEKLFF
size: -
V: TRBV12-5
D: -
J: TRBJ1-4

DNA: TGTGCCAGCAGCTCCAGCAAGGGGTTGCGGACTGAAGCTTTCTTT
CDR3: CASSSSKGLRTEAFF
size: -
V: TRBV7-6
D: -
J: TRBJ1-1

DNA: TGTGCCTGGACCCCGGGACAGAACTCTGGAAACACCATATATTTT
CDR3: CAWTPGQNSGNTIYF
size: -
V: TRBV30
D: TRBD1
J: TRBJ1-3

DNA: TGTGCCAGCAGCTCCGACGCAAGCTATGGCTACACCTTC
CDR3: CASSSDASYGYTF
size: -
V: TRBV5-5
D: -
J: TRBJ1-2

DNA: TGTGCCAGCAGCCCCGGACTAGCGGGGGGTCAAGAGACCCAGTACTTC
CDR3: CASSPGLAGGQETQYF
size: -
V: TRBV3-1/TRBV3-2
D: TRBD2
J: TRBJ2-5

DNA: TGTGCCAGCAGTTACTCAAGGGAGGGACATGGCTACACCTTC
CDR3: CASSYSREGHGYTF
size: -
V: TRBV6-6
D: -
J: TRBJ1-2

DNA: TGTGCCAGCAGCTTGCGGGACGGAATCTACGAGCAGTACTTC
CDR3: CASSLRDGIYEQYF
size: -
V: TRBV5-4
D: -
J: TRBJ2-7

DNA: TGTGCCAGCAGCCCAAGAGCGGGAGGGGGCGAGCAGTACTTC
CDR3: CASSPRAGGGEQYF
size: -
V: TRBV6-5
D: TRBD2
J: TRBJ2-7

DNA: TGTGCCAGCAGTGACCTCCTCGAGCGGGAGGGCCGAGATACGCAGTATTTT
CDR3: CASSDLLEREGRDTQYF
size: -
V: TRBV25-1
D: TRBD2
J: TRBJ2-3

DNA: TGTGCCAGCACCAGAACAGGGACCACTGAAGCTTTCTTT
CDR3: CASTRTGTTEAFF
size: few
V: TRBV6-5
D: -
J: TRBJ1-1

DNA: TGTGCCAGCAGCCCTTGCTACGAGCAGTACTTC
CDR3: CASSPCYEQYF
size: -
V: TRBV21-1
D: -
J: TRBJ2-7

DNA: TGTGCCAGCAGCCAAACAGGGGGCGTCTATAATTCACCCCTCCACTTT
CDR3: CASSQTGGVYNSPLHF
size: -
V: TRBV14
D: TRBD1
J: TRBJ1-6

DNA: TGTGCCAGCAGCCAAGATGGGGGGTACCAGCCCCAGCATTTT
CDR3: CASSQDGGYQPQHF
size: -
V: TRBV4-2
D: -
J: TRBJ1-5

DNA: TGTGCCAGCAGCTGGGCTAGCGGGACCTACGAGCAGTACTTC
CDR3: CASSWASGTYEQYF
size: -
V: TRBV11-2
D: TRBD2
J: TRBJ2-7

DNA: TGTGCCAGCAGCCAAGGTCCCCCCATCAGGGCGGGTGAAGCTTTCTTT
CDR3: CASSQGPPIRAGEAFF
size: -
V: TRBV3-1/TRBV3-2
D: -
J: TRBJ1-1

DNA: TGTGCCAGTAGTATAGATCGCCGGGGGGCATCAGATACGCAGTATTTT
CDR3: CASSIDRRGASDTQYF
size: -
V: TRBV19
D: -
J: TRBJ2-3

DNA: TGTGCCAGTAGTATAGATCCGGTACTAGCGGGAGAGAGCACAGATACGCAGTATTTT
CDR3: CASSIDPVLAGESTDTQYF
size: -
V: TRBV19
D: TRBD2
J: TRBJ2-3

DNA: TGTGCCAGCAGCTTAGAGAGGGTCGCGCAAGCTTTCTTT
CDR3: CASSLERVAQAFF
size: -
V: TRBV11-2
D: -
J: TRBJ1-1

DNA: TGCGCCAGCAGCCCAGGGGATCGTCACTATGGCTACACCTTC
CDR3: CASSPGDRHYGYTF
size: few
V: TRBV5-1
D: -
J: TRBJ1-2

DNA: TGTGCCAGCAGCCAAGGGGAGTTGATGAACACTGAAGCTTTCTTT
CDR3: CASSQGELMNTEAFF
size: -
V: TRBV3-1/TRBV3-2
D: -
J: TRBJ1-1

DNA: TGCACCAGCAGCCTCCGGACTAGTCTCTGGGAGCAGTTCTTC
CDR3: CTSSLRTSLWEQFF
size: -
V: TRBV1
D: -
J: TRBJ2-1

DNA: TGTGCCAGCAGCGGGGAGCTGGCCAACTCTGGAAACACCATATATTTT
CDR3: CASSGELANSGNTIYF
size: -
V: TRBV5-5
D: -
J: TRBJ1-3

DNA: TGTGCCTGGAGTGTGGCTCTATACGAGCAGTACTTC
CDR3: CAWSVALYEQYF
size: many
V: TRBV30
D: -
J: TRBJ2-7

DNA: TGTGCCAGCAGTTTCCGGACAGGGATGAGGCGAAACACCATATATTTT
CDR3: CASSFRTGMRRNTIYF
size: -
V: TRBV28
D: TRBD1
J: TRBJ1-3

DNA: TGTGCCTGGAGCCTACAGACCGGGACGGACCAGCATTTT
CDR3: CAWSLQTGTDQHF
size: -
V: TRBV30
D: -
J: TRBJ1-5